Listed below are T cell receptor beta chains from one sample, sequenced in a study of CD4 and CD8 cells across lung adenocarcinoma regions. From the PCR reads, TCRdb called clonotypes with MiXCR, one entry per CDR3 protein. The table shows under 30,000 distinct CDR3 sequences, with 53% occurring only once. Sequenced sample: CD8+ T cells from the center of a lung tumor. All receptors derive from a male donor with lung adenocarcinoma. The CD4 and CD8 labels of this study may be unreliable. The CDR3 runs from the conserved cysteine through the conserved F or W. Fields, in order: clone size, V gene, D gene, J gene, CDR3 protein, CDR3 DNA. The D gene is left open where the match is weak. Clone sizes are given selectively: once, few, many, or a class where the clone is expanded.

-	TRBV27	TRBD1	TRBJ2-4	CGVRGLWAKNTQYF	TGTGGCGTCAGGGGGCTATGGGCCAAAAATACTCAGTACTTC
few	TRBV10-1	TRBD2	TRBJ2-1	CASSVGGVSYNEQFF	TGCGCCAGCAGTGTGGGGGGGGTCTCCTACAATGAGCAGTTCTTC
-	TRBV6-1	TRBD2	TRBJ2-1	CASRGTQASGTDEQFF	TGTGCCAGCAGGGGAACGCAGGCTAGCGGGACCGATGAGCAGTTCTTC
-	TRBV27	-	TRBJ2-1	CASLSGFHAFSYNEQFF	TGTGCCAGCCTAAGCGGGTTCCATGCCTTCTCCTACAATGAGCAGTTCTTC
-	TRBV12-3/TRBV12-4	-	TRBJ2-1	CASKEGSYNEQFF	TGTGCCAGCAAAGAGGGGTCCTACAATGAGCAGTTCTTC
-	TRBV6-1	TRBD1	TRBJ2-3	CARRTGTGDLKGTDAQYF	TGTGCCAGGCGAACCGGGACAGGGGACCTTAAGGGCACAGATGCGCAGTATTTT
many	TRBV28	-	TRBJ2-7	CASNAAGSYEQYF	TGTGCCAGCAACGCGGCGGGATCCTACGAGCAGTACTTC
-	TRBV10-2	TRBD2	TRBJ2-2	CASRTGGPYTEEQFF	TGCGCCAGCAGAACGGGGGGGCCATACACCGAGGAGCAGTTTTTT
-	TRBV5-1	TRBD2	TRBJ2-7	CASSLSGGETYEQYF	TGCGCCAGCAGCTTGTCCGGGGGGGAAACCTACGAGCAGTACTTC
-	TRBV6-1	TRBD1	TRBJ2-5	CASSADRGETQYF	TGTGCCAGCAGTGCGGACAGGGGAGAGACCCAGTACTTC
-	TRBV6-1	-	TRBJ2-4	CGGTEAGAKNIQYF	TGTGGCGGCACGGAGGCGGGAGCCAAAAACATTCAGTACTTC
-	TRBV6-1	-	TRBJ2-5	CASGGLGGRDQEIQYF	TGTGCCAGCGGGGGGCTTGGGGGCCGTGACCAAGAGATTCAGTACTTC
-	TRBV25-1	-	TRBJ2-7	CAGSGTRGPDTQYF	TGTGCCGGCAGTGGGACCCGAGGGCCAGATACGCAGTACTTC
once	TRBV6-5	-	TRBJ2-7	CAGSWERGTDTQYF	TGTGCGGGCAGTTGGGAGCGAGGCACAGATACGCAGTACTTC
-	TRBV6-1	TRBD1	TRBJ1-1	CASRPGGIGTEAFF	TGTGCCAGCAGACCAGGGGGAATCGGGACTGAAGCTTTCTTT
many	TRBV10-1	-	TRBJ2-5	CASSESTGQGLCETQYF	TGCGCCAGCAGTGAGTCGACCGGGCAGGGACTGTGTGAGACCCAGTACTTC
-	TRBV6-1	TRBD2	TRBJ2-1	CASSDGGLAGGFYNEQFF	TGTGCCAGCAGTGATGGGGGACTAGCGGGAGGTTTCTACAATGAGCAGTTCTTC
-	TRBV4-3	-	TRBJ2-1	CASSQDGNRLNEQFF	TGCGCCAGCAGCCAAGATGGGAACAGACTAAATGAGCAGTTCTTC
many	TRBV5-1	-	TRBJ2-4	CASSLGQLSAKNIQYF	TGCGCCAGCAGCTTGGGGCAGTTGTCAGCCAAAAACATTCAGTACTTC
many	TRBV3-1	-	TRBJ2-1	CASRQGGGGTGNEQFF	TGTGCCAGCAGGCAAGGAGGGGGAGGCACAGGGAATGAGCAGTTCTTC
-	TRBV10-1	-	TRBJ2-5	CAGSGGRATETQYF	TGCGCCGGCAGTGGGGGACGTGCCACAGAGACCCAGTACTTT
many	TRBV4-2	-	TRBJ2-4	CASSQDKGSIQYF	TGTGCCAGCAGCCAAGATAAGGGTAGCATTCAGTACTTC
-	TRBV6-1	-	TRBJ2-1	CASSETWASGTNAQFF	-
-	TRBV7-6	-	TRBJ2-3	CAGSLGHAGDTQYF	TGTGCGGGCAGCTTGGGCCACGCGGGAGATACGCAGTATTTT
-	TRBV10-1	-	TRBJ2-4	CGSWGRRAKDTQYF	TGCGGCAGCTGGGGGCGGCGTGCCAAAGACACTCAGTACTTT